This T cell receptor beta chain derives from a study of technical replicates of blood from a handful of donors. The V end was cut by 6 bases, the J end by 1 base, with 12 bases between. CDR3 length: 14 amino acids. Germline V gene data show CDR1 as WNHNN and CDR2 as SYGVQD (reference sequence). Clones were read by immunoSEQ multiplex PCR, and TCRdb kept only the in-frame ones, dropping some. The table includes 80,000 to 95,000 clones, roughly 95% detected once. The sequence came from a human donor in good health. The sequencing input was T cells isolated from PBMCs. The chain combines TRBV10-1 with TRBJ1-1; D not certain. CDR3 nucleotides: TGCGCCAGCAGCAAGACGGGGTGGAACACTGAAGCTTTCTTT. Its protein product is CASSKTGWNTEAFF.